The next 16 T cell receptor beta chains were all read from a single sample in a study of shared clonotypes between healthy human individuals. Sequenced by immunoSEQ multiplex PCR; TCRdb stores in-frame clones only, minus some. The repertoire has around 510,000 clones, 90% to 97% of them found once; the top ten carry 0.064%. The sequencing sample was made of naive CD4+ T cells sorted from blood. Subset reported: CD45RA+ positively selected. Receptors originate from a woman aged 25 to 39 in good health.

The gene calls are TRBV18 and TRBJ2-7; D is unresolved. CDR1 is KGHSH, CDR2 LQKENI, per germline. V dropped 6 bases and J dropped 3 bases, with 15 bases sitting between them. The CDR3 spans 14 residues. The CDR3 region is CASSIRHSDYEQYF. For the CDR3, the DNA is TGTGCCAGCTCGATAAGACATTCCGACTACGAGCAGTACTTC.

V is TRBV2 and J is TRBJ2-1; D not resolved. This CDR3 region has 12 residues. Germline V gene lookup returns CDR1 SNHLY and CDR2 FYNNEI. Deletions cut 4 bases from V and 10 bases from J, with 11 bases between. The CDR3 nucleotides read TGTGCCAGCAGTGGAAATAGTGGGGAGCAGTTCTTC. Protein sequence: CASSGNSGEQFF.

The chain uses TRBV27 and TRBJ2-1; weak D call: TRBD2 (6 bases). The CDR3 sequence is 14 residues long. Germline CDR1 reads MNHEY; CDR2 reads SMNVEV (reference sequence). V was trimmed by 5 bases and J by 6 bases, leaving 14 bases between them. This CDR3 is CASSIPGTFNEQFF. The CDR3 bases are TGTGCCAGCAGTATCCCCGGGACTTTCAATGAGCAGTTCTTC.

A single count supports this clone. CDR3 sequence (DNA): TGTGCCAGCATCCGGGACTTTCTGAGCTCCTACAATGAGCAGTTCTTC. It specifies CASIRDFLSSYNEQFF. The chain has TRBV9 and TRBJ2-1; maybe TRBD2 (6 bases). The CDR3 consists of 16 residues. V gave up 6 bases and J gave up 0 bases, with 16 bases separating them. CDR1 is SGDLS, CDR2 YYNGEE, per germline.

J is TRBJ1-4 and V is TRBV5-1; D is unclear. The germline V gene encodes CDR1 SGHRS and CDR2 YFSETQ. The length of the CDR3 is 13 residues. V was trimmed by 4 bases and J by 8 bases, leaving 12 bases between them. CDR3 DNA sequence: TGCGCCAGCAGCAAGGGAACGGGGGAAAAACTGTTTTTT. This gives the protein CASSKGTGEKLFF.

The genes are TRBV30 and TRBJ1-6; no definite D call. The CDR3 is 14 amino acids. Trimming stripped 0 bases from V and 5 bases from J, with 8 bases between. Germline assignment: CDR1 GTSNPN and CDR2 SVGIG (reference sequence). The chain's CDR3 is CAWSVGLDNSPLHF. As DNA, the CDR3 is TGTGCCTGGAGTGTAGGGCTGGATAATTCACCCCTCCACTTT.

This clone was seen just once. The chain joins TRBV30 to TRBJ2-5; possible D gene TRBD1, 6 bases. The DNA matches TRBJ2-7 better at its end, which makes the J call doubtful. The germline V gene encodes CDR1 GTSNPN and CDR2 SVGIG (reference sequence). The CDR3 has 13 amino acids. The CDR3 DNA follows: TGTGCCTGGAGTGTGCAGGGGTCTTACGAGCAGTACTTC. Translated, it gives CAWSVQGSYEQYF.

CDR3 amino acids: CSAGTEETQYF. CDR3 nucleotide sequence: TGCAGTGCTGGGACCGAGGAGACCCAGTACTTC. The chain employs TRBV20-1 and TRBJ2-5, with D perhaps given as TRBD1 or TRBD2 (5 bases each). Between the trimmed V and J ends, which lost 5 bases and 5 bases, there was a span of 9 bases. The CDR3 is 11 amino acids. The germline V gene has CDR1 DFQATT and CDR2 SNEGSKA (reference sequence).

The gene calls are TRBV19 and TRBJ1-2, with D tentatively TRBD1 (5 bases). CDR3 size: 13 residues. Trimming shortened V by 5 bases and J by 2 bases, and 9 bases separated the two germline ends. CDR1 and CDR2 (germline): LNHDA, SQIVND (reference sequence). CDR3 region: CASSQTGNYGYTF. Here the CDR3 DNA reads TGTGCCAGTAGTCAAACAGGAAACTATGGCTACACCTTC.

The J gene is TRBJ2-7, the V gene TRBV28; 15 bases are shared with TRBD2. The trim removed 6 bases at V and 6 bases at J, leaving 6 bases unmatched. Germline lookup yields CDR1 MDHEN and CDR2 SYDVKM. The CDR3 sequence is 15 residues long. The DNA for the CDR3 is TGTGCCAGCAGCCTGAGGACTAGCGGGAGGGTCGAGCAGTACTTC. Its protein product is CASSLRTSGRVEQYF.

The rearrangement uses TRBV11-2 and TRBJ2-7, with D hard to call. The CDR3 is 11 amino acids. V was pared by 5 bases and J by 7 bases, with 9 bases between. Germline V CDR1 and CDR2: SGHAT, FQNNGV. CDR3 residues: CASSPHIEQYF. The CDR3 DNA is TGTGCCAGCAGCCCACACATAGAGCAGTACTTC.

The chain uses TRBV5-6 and TRBJ2-3; D is unclear. From germline, CDR1 is SGHDT and CDR2 YYEEEE. This CDR3 spans 14 amino acids. The V gene lost 2 bases and the J gene lost 0 bases, with 7 bases spanning the gap. The CDR3 sequence: CASSFTGSTDTQYF. CDR3 nucleotides: TGTGCCAGCAGCTTTACCGGGAGCACAGATACGCAGTATTTT.

V gene TRBV27 combines with J gene TRBJ2-1; TRBD1 aligns across 7 bases. CDR3 size: 16 residues. Unmatched junction bases numbered 6, after V lost 4 bases and J lost 0 bases. Germline V lookup: CDR1 MNHEY, CDR2 SMNVEV (reference sequence). The CDR3 protein is CASSSNRGSSYNEQFF. The CDR3 DNA is TGTGCCAGCAGTTCGAACAGGGGAAGCTCCTACAATGAGCAGTTCTTC.

This clone was seen only once. The V and J genes are TRBV7-8 and TRBJ2-1, with a weak D call TRBD2 (5 bases). V was shortened by 4 bases and J by 4 bases, with 29 bases between the two germline ends. The CDR3 has 20 residues. From germline, CDR1 is SGHVS and CDR2 FQNEAQ. This chain's CDR3 is CASSSPRLRVWGEGYNEQFF. CDR3 in DNA: TGTGCCAGCAGCTCGCCTAGATTAAGGGTGTGGGGAGAGGGTTACAATGAGCAGTTCTTC.

This chain connects TRBV2 to TRBJ2-5, with 15 positions matching TRBD2. V trimming: 5 bases; J trimming: 4 bases; junction bases outside the gene matches: 5. Germline V gene lookup returns CDR1 SNHLY and CDR2 FYNNEI. The CDR3 consists of 16 residues. This chain's CDR3 is CASSPGLAGGRETQYF. In DNA, the CDR3 is TGTGCCAGCAGTCCGGGACTAGCGGGAGGTCGAGAGACCCAGTACTTC.

This clone was seen a single time. In nucleotides, the CDR3 is TGTGCCAGCAGTCCTACGGGGATAGCCAAAAACATTCAGTACTTC. It codes for CASSPTGIAKNIQYF. The chain employs TRBV28 and TRBJ2-4, with D possibly matching TRBD2 (5 bases). From germline, CDR1 is MDHEN and CDR2 SYDVKM. V was shortened by 5 bases and J by 0 bases, with 11 bases between the two germline ends. The length of the CDR3 is 15 residues. The entire variable domain, with the rest obtained from reference TRBV28 and TRBJ2-4, is as follows: DVKVTQSSRYLVKRTGEKVFLECVQDMDHENMFWYRQDPGLGLRLIYFSYDVKMKEKGDIPEGYSVSREKKERFSLILESASTNQTSMYLCASSPTGIAKNIQYFGAGTRLSVL.